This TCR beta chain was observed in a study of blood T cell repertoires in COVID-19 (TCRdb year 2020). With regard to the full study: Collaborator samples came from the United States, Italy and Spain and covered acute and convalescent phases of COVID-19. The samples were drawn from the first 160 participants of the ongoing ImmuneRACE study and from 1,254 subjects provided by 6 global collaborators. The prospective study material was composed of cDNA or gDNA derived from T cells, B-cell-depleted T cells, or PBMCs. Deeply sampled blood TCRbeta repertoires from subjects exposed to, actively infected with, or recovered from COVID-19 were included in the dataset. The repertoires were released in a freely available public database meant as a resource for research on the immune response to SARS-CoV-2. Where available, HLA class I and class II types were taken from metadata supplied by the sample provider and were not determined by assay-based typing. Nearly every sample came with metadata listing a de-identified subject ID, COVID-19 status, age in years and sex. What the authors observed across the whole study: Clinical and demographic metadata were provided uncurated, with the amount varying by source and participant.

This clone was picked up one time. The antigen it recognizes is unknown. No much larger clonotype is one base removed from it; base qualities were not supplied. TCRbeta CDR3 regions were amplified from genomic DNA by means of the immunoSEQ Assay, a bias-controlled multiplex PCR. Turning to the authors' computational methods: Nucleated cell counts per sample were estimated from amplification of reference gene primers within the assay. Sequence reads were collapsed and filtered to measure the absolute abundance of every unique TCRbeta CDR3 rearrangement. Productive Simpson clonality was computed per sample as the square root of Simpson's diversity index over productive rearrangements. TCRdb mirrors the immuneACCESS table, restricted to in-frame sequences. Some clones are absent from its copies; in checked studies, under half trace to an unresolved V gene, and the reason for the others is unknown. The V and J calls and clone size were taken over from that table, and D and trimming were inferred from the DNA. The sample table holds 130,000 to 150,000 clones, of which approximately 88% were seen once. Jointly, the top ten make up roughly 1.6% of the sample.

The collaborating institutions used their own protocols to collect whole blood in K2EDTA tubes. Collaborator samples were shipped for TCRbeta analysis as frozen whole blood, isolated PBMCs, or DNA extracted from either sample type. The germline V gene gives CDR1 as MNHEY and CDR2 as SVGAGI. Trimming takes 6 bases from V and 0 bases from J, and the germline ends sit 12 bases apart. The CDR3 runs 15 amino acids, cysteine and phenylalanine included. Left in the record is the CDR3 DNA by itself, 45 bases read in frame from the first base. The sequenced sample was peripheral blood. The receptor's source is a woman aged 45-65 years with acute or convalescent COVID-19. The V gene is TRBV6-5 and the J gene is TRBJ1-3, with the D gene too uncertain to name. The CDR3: CASRPQDLSGNTIYF. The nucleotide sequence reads TGTGCCAGCAGACCTCAGGATCTCTCTGGAAACACCATATATTTT.